A selection of T cell receptor beta chains follows, all from one sample in a study of T-cell memory formation after mild COVID-19. In TCRdb, the 5' RACE reads were re-called with MiXCR into one record per CDR3 protein. The sample has more than 350,000 distinct CDR3 sequences, around 21% seen once; the top ten hold under 15%. Sequencing used PBMCs or a T cell subset sorted from them (not recorded which). The receptor source for this set is an adult woman who had mild COVID-19 (a few samples of this study predate the infection). Cell type and time point are not known. Both conserved end residues are part of each CDR3. A D gene is named only where the DNA matches it firmly. A clone size is listed for some rows: how often the clone was seen (once, few, many), or a class if it is expanded.

TRBJ2-7,many,-,TRBV7-2,TGTGCCAGCAGCTTAGTTCAGCAAGACGAGCAGTACTTC,CASSLVQQDEQYF
TRBJ2-1,many,TRBD2,TRBV4-2,TGTGCCAGCAGCCAAGGGGGGCTAGCGGGCGACTCCTACAATGAGCAGTTCTTC,CASSQGGLAGDSYNEQFF
TRBJ1-2,-,-,TRBV14,TGTGCCAGCAGCCAAGAAGTCGGGGGCGATGGCTACACCTTC,CASSQEVGGDGYTF
TRBJ1-1,-,-,TRBV5-1,TGCGCCAGCAGCTTGGGGCCAGAGAACACTGAAGCTTTCTTT,CASSLGPENTEAFF
TRBJ2-5,few,-,TRBV5-1,TGCGCCAGCAGCTTGACGGCGGAAGAGACCCAGTACTTC,CASSLTAEETQYF
TRBJ1-2,-,TRBD1,TRBV3-1,TGTGCCAGCAGCTCCATCGAGACAGGGACCTTTGGCTATGGCTACACCTTC,CASSSIETGTFGYGYTF
TRBJ2-6,-,TRBD1,TRBV6-5,TGTGCCAGCAGTTACTCGCCCCAGGGGGCGGCCGGGGCCAACGTCCTGACTTTC,CASSYSPQGAAGANVLTF
TRBJ2-5,few,TRBD2,TRBV4-3,TGCGCCAGCAGCCAAGACGGGGGAGGGCCGGAGGAGACCCAGTACTTC,CASSQDGGGPEETQYF
TRBJ2-1,few,TRBD2,TRBV20-1,TGCAGTGCCATCGGCGGGAGCGGGGGGGCGACACCCCAATTGGTGCAGTTCTTC,CSAIGGSGGATPQLVQFF
TRBJ2-7,few,-,TRBV24-1,TGTGCCACCAGTGATTGGGGGGCCGGCTCCTACGAGCAGTACTTC,CATSDWGAGSYEQYF
TRBJ2-7,-,-,TRBV18,TGTGCCAGCTCACCACAAGCAGACAGAAACGAGCAGTACTTC,CASSPQADRNEQYF
TRBJ2-6,few,-,TRBV6-6,TGTGCCAGCAGTTACTCGGGGGGCGCTTCTGGGGCCAACGTCCTGACTTTC,CASSYSGGASGANVLTF
TRBJ2-2,-,TRBD2,TRBV7-2,TGTGCCAGCAGCCTACTAGCGGGGGGGAACACCGGGGAGCTGTTTTTT,CASSLLAGGNTGELFF
TRBJ2-3,-,-,TRBV20-1,TGCAGTGCTGGTGGGCAGTATTTT,CSAGGQYF
TRBJ2-3,few,TRBD2,TRBV7-8,TGTGCCAGCAGCCTCTACGGGGGGACAGATACGCAGTATTTT,CASSLYGGTDTQYF
TRBJ2-6,-,-,TRBV18,TGTGCCAGCTCACATACAACCGGGCCCGGGGCCAACGTCCTGACTTTC,CASSHTTGPGANVLTF
TRBJ2-1,few,-,TRBV11-2,TGTGCCAGCAGCTTACCAGGGGTCTCCTACAATGAGCAGTTCTTC,CASSLPGVSYNEQFF
TRBJ2-5,few,-,TRBV12-3/TRBV12-4,TGTGCCAGCAGTAGGGACAACCTAAGGCAGGAGACCCAGTACTTC,CASSRDNLRQETQYF
TRBJ2-1,-,TRBD2,TRBV11-3,TGTGCCAGCAGCTATTTTCTGGGACTAGCGGGACTCTACAATGAGCAGTTCTTC,CASSYFLGLAGLYNEQFF
TRBJ1-5,few,-,TRBV27,TGTGCCAGCAGTTTATATTCGGGGTTAAACAATCAGCCCCAGCATTTT,CASSLYSGLNNQPQHF
TRBJ2-7,few,-,TRBV5-5,TGTGCCAGCAGCGCCCGGGACACCCACTCCTACGAGCAGTACTTC,CASSARDTHSYEQYF
TRBJ2-5,-,TRBD1,TRBV5-8,TGTGCCAGCAGCTCGGGACAGGCCCTGCAAGAGACCCAGTACTTC,CASSSGQALQETQYF
TRBJ2-3,few,-,TRBV9,TGTGCCAGCAGCGTAACCCGCACAGATACGCAGTATTTT,CASSVTRTDTQYF
TRBJ2-3,-,-,TRBV9,TGTGCCAGCAGCCACCCTTTCGGGGATACAGATACGCAGTATTTT,CASSHPFGDTDTQYF
TRBJ1-4,few,TRBD1,TRBV15,TGTGCCACCAGCAGAGCAGGGGGGGAAAAACTGTTTTTT,CATSRAGGEKLFF
TRBJ2-3,once,TRBD2,TRBV25-1,TGTGCCAGCAGTGAAGGGGGACCTAGCGGAGCTGGGGATACGCAGTATTTT,CASSEGGPSGAGDTQYF
TRBJ1-1,few,-,TRBV27,TGTGCCACCTTAAGGGGCACTGAAGCTTTCTTT,CATLRGTEAFF
TRBJ2-3,few,-,TRBV29-1,TGCAGCGTTGAGGGGAGCGCAGATACGCAGTATTTT,CSVEGSADTQYF
TRBJ2-7,-,TRBD1,TRBV27,TGTGCCAGCATCTCCGGGACAGGGGGTTCCTACGAGCAGTACTTC,CASISGTGGSYEQYF
TRBJ2-1,-,-,TRBV18,TGTGCCAGCTCACCACAGGGGACCGGCGAGCAGTTCTTC,CASSPQGTGEQFF
TRBJ2-7,-,-,TRBV28,TGTGCCAGCACGGATACCTACGAGCAGTACTTC,CASTDTYEQYF
TRBJ2-1,-,TRBD2,TRBV19,TGTGCCAGTAGTTCCCAAACGGCGGGAGGCTACAATGAGCAGTTCTTC,CASSSQTAGGYNEQFF
TRBJ2-7,few,TRBD1,TRBV7-2,TGTGCCAGCAGCCCCGCGCCGGACAGGGGAGGGTACGAGCAGTACTTC,CASSPAPDRGGYEQYF
TRBJ2-5,-,-,TRBV6-5,TGTGGGCAGGGGCAAGAGACCCAGTACTTC,CGQGQETQYF
TRBJ1-1,-,-,TRBV24-1,TGTGCCACCAGTGAGGAGGGAAACACTGAAGCTTTCTTT,CATSEEGNTEAFF
TRBJ2-7,few,TRBD2,TRBV3-1,TGTGCCAGCAGCCAAGAGCGGGGGGCTCTAATAATCTACGAGCAGTACTTC,CASSQERGALIIYEQYF
TRBJ2-1,-,TRBD2,TRBV20-1,TGCAGTGCTACGTCGAGGAGCGGGAGCTACAATGAGCAGTTCTTC,CSATSRSGSYNEQFF
TRBJ2-7,few,-,TRBV5-5,TGTGCCAGCAGGTTAAGCCCAAGAGACAGCTCCTACGAGCAGTACTTC,CASRLSPRDSSYEQYF
TRBJ2-7,-,-,TRBV20-1,TGCAGTGCTAAGCTCGGGGGGCGGGGTTACGAGCAGTACTTC,CSAKLGGRGYEQYF
TRBJ2-3,few,-,TRBV7-8,TGTGCCAGCAGCTTGACTGAGACAATCCCCACAGATACGCAGTATTTT,CASSLTETIPTDTQYF
TRBJ1-5,-,-,TRBV7-9,TGTGCCAGCAGTGGAGGGGGTCAGCCCCAGCATTTT,CASSGGGQPQHF
TRBJ2-5,few,-,TRBV5-1,TGCGCCAGCAGCGATGTCGCATCGACTAGTCTACAAGAGACCCAGTACTTC,CASSDVASTSLQETQYF
TRBJ2-2,few,-,TRBV6-6,TGTGCCAGCAGTAATGGGGGACGGGGCACCGGGGAGCTGTTTTTT,CASSNGGRGTGELFF
TRBJ2-1,many,TRBD2,TRBV7-6,TGTGCCAGCAGCTTCCTAGCGGGGGCGAGAGAGCAGTTCTTC,CASSFLAGAREQFF
TRBJ2-2,-,-,TRBV5-6,TGTGCCAGCAGCCAGGGGTCCCGGGAGCTGTTTTTT,CASSQGSRELFF
TRBJ2-5,-,-,TRBV29-1,TGCAGCGTCTTCCGAGCTCGAGAGACCCAGTACTTC,CSVFRARETQYF
TRBJ1-2,-,-,TRBV20-1,TGCAGTGCTAGCTACATCTATGGCTACACCTTC,CSASYIYGYTF
TRBJ2-1,-,TRBD2,TRBV7-3,TGTGCCAGCAGCACTAGCGTTGGTGAGCAGTTCTTC,CASSTSVGEQFF
TRBJ1-2,few,-,TRBV25-1,TGTGCCAGCAGTGAAGGGGACATTAGTGGCTACACCTTC,CASSEGDISGYTF
TRBJ2-7,-,TRBD2,TRBV3-1,TGTGCCAGCAGCCGTGGACTAGCCGACGCCTACGAGCAGTACTTC,CASSRGLADAYEQYF
TRBJ1-1,-,-,TRBV12-3/TRBV12-4,TGTGCCAGCAGGGCCTCCATCGGGGTCAACACTGAAGCTTTCTTT,CASRASIGVNTEAFF
TRBJ2-2,-,-,TRBV19,TGTGCCAGTAAACGGGGGATCACCGGGGAGCTGTTTTTT,CASKRGITGELFF
TRBJ2-3,many,TRBD2,TRBV12-3/TRBV12-4,TGTGCCAGCAGTTTTTGGGGGGGGGTTGCAGATACGCAGTATTTT,CASSFWGGVADTQYF